The rows below give T cell receptor beta chains drawn from one sample of a study of T and B cells in COVID-19 patients. Each CDR3 protein gets one entry after TCRdb re-called the multiplex PCR reads with MiXCR. The sample records 5,500 to 7,000 distinct CDR3 sequences, about 28% being singletons. The sequenced sample was blood. Receptors were obtained from a human donor with active COVID-19. The donor label of this sample is uncertain. The conserved cysteine and the conserved F or W are not part of the CDR3 here. The order of the fields is V gene, CDR3 protein.

V gene: TRBV4-2; CDR3 protein: ASSQEWGQDLNTEAF
V gene: TRBV5-4; CDR3 protein: ASSPRGGAYEQY
V gene: TRBV24-1; CDR3 protein: ATSGRRGLEETQY
V gene: TRBV6-1; CDR3 protein: ASSSTRGMTYNEQF
V gene: TRBV19; CDR3 protein: ASSIRESPYEQY
V gene: TRBV12-3/TRBV12-4; CDR3 protein: ASSVPGRNEQF
V gene: TRBV29-1; CDR3 protein: SADTARETQY
V gene: TRBV7-9; CDR3 protein: ASSLDLAEETQY
V gene: TRBV12-3/TRBV12-4; CDR3 protein: ASSQGGNYGYT
V gene: TRBV18; CDR3 protein: ASSPQDMSSSYEQY
V gene: TRBV6-5; CDR3 protein: ASGPLLAGAF
V gene: TRBV6-5; CDR3 protein: ASRQPGTGTYEQY
V gene: TRBV6-2/TRBV6-3; CDR3 protein: ASSAGTEVGEQY
V gene: TRBV6-6; CDR3 protein: ASSYGKYNEQF
V gene: TRBV5-1; CDR3 protein: ASSSGGHTDTQY
V gene: TRBV6-2/TRBV6-3; CDR3 protein: ASSSRQGQPQH
V gene: TRBV6-5; CDR3 protein: ASTSRGGHNEQF
V gene: TRBV19; CDR3 protein: ASNDRGLNQPQH
V gene: TRBV11-2; CDR3 protein: ASSPSDRGSTEAF
V gene: TRBV30; CDR3 protein: AWSRLGQGYNEQF
V gene: TRBV5-1; CDR3 protein: ASSPETGTGTDTQY
V gene: TRBV5-6; CDR3 protein: ASNPGGGAEAF
V gene: TRBV6-5; CDR3 protein: ASASGLKTYEQY
V gene: TRBV12-3/TRBV12-4; CDR3 protein: ASSSWASGKGGEQF
V gene: TRBV20-1; CDR3 protein: SATTGGYDEQF
V gene: TRBV12-5; CDR3 protein: ASEPGQADTGELF
V gene: TRBV6-5; CDR3 protein: ASSYSTTGDTEAF
V gene: TRBV30; CDR3 protein: AWSVGQGLHEQY
V gene: TRBV24-1; CDR3 protein: ATPPSGSSDEQY
V gene: TRBV30; CDR3 protein: AYATGNSNQPQH
V gene: TRBV6-2/TRBV6-3; CDR3 protein: ASTLTRMTEAF
V gene: TRBV6-2/TRBV6-3; CDR3 protein: ASISGPSSYEQY
V gene: TRBV30; CDR3 protein: AWSTGASSYNEQF
V gene: TRBV29-1; CDR3 protein: SVTGYT
V gene: TRBV19; CDR3 protein: ASSIAGQLRGSAGAF
V gene: TRBV29-1; CDR3 protein: SLRKDTSSYNEQF
V gene: TRBV27; CDR3 protein: ASSPVGDSYEQY
V gene: TRBV12-3/TRBV12-4; CDR3 protein: ASRADDRGGSQPQH
V gene: TRBV29-1; CDR3 protein: SAGYNEQF
V gene: TRBV5-4; CDR3 protein: ASSFKNGYGYT
V gene: TRBV6-1; CDR3 protein: ATRTSGRGQQY
V gene: TRBV11-3; CDR3 protein: ASSSVGTTGELF
V gene: TRBV5-4; CDR3 protein: ASSFRPSSANTGELF
V gene: TRBV11-2; CDR3 protein: ASSHGRLNTEAF
V gene: TRBV5-4; CDR3 protein: ASNTGLAGAKAY
V gene: TRBV11-3; CDR3 protein: ASSLVSTDTQY
V gene: TRBV19; CDR3 protein: ASSATGTGTHLSSYNEQF
V gene: TRBV19; CDR3 protein: ASSDRGTSFYEQY
V gene: TRBV30; CDR3 protein: AWSVDRANQPQH
V gene: TRBV7-9; CDR3 protein: ASSLLGESSGNTIY
V gene: TRBV19; CDR3 protein: ASSPRPVMNTEAF
V gene: TRBV19; CDR3 protein: ASSISPLISGNEQF
V gene: TRBV5-1; CDR3 protein: ASRLGQAGADTQY
V gene: TRBV10-1; CDR3 protein: ASSASGGYGYT
V gene: TRBV5-4; CDR3 protein: ASSRGLTGGGAAEAF